This T cell receptor (beta chain) was identified during a study of PD-L1 blockade in urothelial cancer. At the level of the study: Typically, measured as a median, blood samples had 110,000 to 150,000 T cells.

CDR1 and CDR2 from the germline V gene are SGHNT and YENEEA. The CDR3 loop spans 14 amino acids. V was cut by 5 bases and J by 4 bases, with 14 bases left in between. This sample's time point: pretreatment peripheral blood. Produced via immunoSEQ multiplex PCR; TCRdb's table is partial and in-frame only. The repertoire includes just over 50,000 clones, roughly 75% of them detected once, and approximately 4.3% sits in the top ten. The TCR sequence derives from a man aged 65 to 85 with urothelial cancer. The J gene is TRBJ1-1, the V gene TRBV11-3, with D possibly being TRBD1 (5 bases). This sample comprised PBMCs, obtained around atezolizumab (anti-PD-L1) treatment. The CDR3 region is CASSLFRGTTEAFF. CDR3 in DNA: TGTGCCAGCAGCCTATTTCGGGGGACCACTGAAGCTTTCTTT.